The entry below describes one TCR beta chain. The assay was immunoSEQ multiplex PCR, and TCRdb's table has in-frame clones only and misses some. The sample consists of about 220,000 clones, nearly 90% of them appearing once. The sample is drawn from a study of blood T cell repertoires in COVID-19. V shed 2 bases, J shed 0 bases, and the junction held 7 bases outside the gene matches. Germline values: CDR1 WNHNN, CDR2 SYGVQD (reference sequence). The CDR3 spans 17 residues. Clinical histories supplied by participants themselves formed the basis of cohort assignment. The V gene is TRBV10-1, the J gene TRBJ2-7; 10 positions match TRBD2. Specimen: PBMCs or T cells enriched from blood (not recorded which). This TCR derives from a man aged 25-40 years who had been exposed to COVID-19. The CDR3 spells CASSEVGVAGGSYEQYF. The CDR3 region has the DNA TGCGCCAGCAGTGAGGTTGGGGTAGCGGGGGGCTCCTACGAGCAGTACTTC.